This section outlines one TCR beta chain sequence together with its context. Its specificity is not known. The study made its TCR cDNA through 5'RACE template switching. That step introduced a universal primer site along with UMIs. TCRdb independently ran MiXCR on the 5' RACE reads; one entry per CDR3 protein. The sample holds about 630,000 distinct CDR3 sequences, about 12% seen once. This sample is part of a study of T cells after yellow fever vaccination. The overall study: In the case of low-cell-number fractions, SMART-Seq v4 Ultra Low Input was used for preparation. Overall study results and limits: From the bulk population, abundant clonotypes could contaminate and appear within FACS-sorted repertoires. Booster samples showed a return of most primary-vaccination clones (around 96% CD4, approximately 90% CD8).

Germline lookup yields CDR1 SGHRS and CDR2 YFSETQ. CDR3 length: 14 residues. Trimming shortened V by 5 bases and J by 5 bases, and 16 bases separated the two germline ends. The receptor's source is a man aged 25-40 years who received the YFV17D yellow fever vaccine. The sample was PBMCs, taken on the day of the yellow fever booster vaccination. The chain couples TRBV5-1 to TRBJ2-5; possible D gene TRBD2, 6 bases. CDR3 nucleotide sequence: TGCGCCAGCAGGCTCCCGGGAGTTGTCGAGACCCAGTACTTC. It yields the protein CASRLPGVVETQYF.